This T cell receptor (beta chain) stems from a study of OX40 agonist ivuxolimab in advanced cancers. Autoimmune disease history or systemic immunosuppression barred patients. Assay: immunoSEQ multiplex PCR; the TCRdb copy retains only in-frame clones and omits some. This table holds about 75,000 clones, 86% found once. The CDR3 extends over 14 amino acids. Germline CDR1 is SGHTA and CDR2 is FQGTGA. Trimming removed 6 bases at V and 5 bases at J, with 13 bases between. Sequences were derived from CD4+ or CD8+ T cells sorted from blood, sampled in a trial of the OX40 agonist ivuxolimab. The rearrangement links TRBV7-3 to TRBJ2-2; maybe TRBD2 (5 bases). This TCR was sampled from an adult with an advanced solid tumor such as melanoma, head and neck, liver or kidney cancer. The chain's CDR3 is CASSPNPGTGELFF. The CDR3 DNA is TGTGCCAGCAGTCCCAATCCGGGGACCGGGGAGCTGTTTTTT.